This T cell receptor beta chain was retrieved from a study of beta chain features in type 1 diabetes. Expressed TCRB transcripts were sequenced because the entire RNA isolate underwent reverse transcription. Sequencing was performed with immunoSEQ multiplex PCR; in TCRdb, only in-frame clones are kept and a portion is missing. The sample includes more than 350,000 clones, more than 9.5% of them seen just once. This clone was picked up a small number of times. What it binds is unknown. Study-wide findings and caveats: Patients with type 1 diabetes showed fewer VDJ junction insertions and more deletions. Compared to healthy donors, patients appeared to have naive, central memory and Treg TCRB repertoires that were more alike.

V was pared by 6 bases and J by 0 bases, with 12 bases between. This CDR3 contains 14 residues. This chain connects TRBV23-1 to TRBJ2-7; the D gene is possibly TRBD2 (5 bases). TRBV23-1 is recorded as an ORF, its role being uncertain. The sequenced sample was naive CD4+ T cells from blood. The receptor comes from a woman under 30 in good health. The CDR3 DNA is TGCGCCAGCAGCCCCGCGGGCATCTCCTACGAGCAGTACTTC. Translating gives CASSPAGISYEQYF.